This entry lists 9 T cell receptor beta chains sequenced from one sample in a study of blood T cell repertoires in COVID-19. Clones were sequenced by immunoSEQ multiplex PCR, and TCRdb holds only the in-frame ones, with some missing. The sample holds under 300,000 clones, about 80% seen once. The source material was PBMCs or T cells enriched from blood (not recorded which). Every receptor here comes from a man over 45 who had recovered from COVID-19.

The rearrangement links TRBV3-1 (or the pseudogene TRBV3-2) to TRBJ2-7; TRBD1 is a possible D gene (7 bases). V lost 2 bases and J 1 base, leaving 27 bases between the germline ends. Per germline, CDR1 LGHDT and CDR2 YNNKEL (reference sequence). The CDR3 consists of 20 residues. The CDR3, as DNA: TGTGCCAGCAGCCAAACAGGAGGGGGCAGGGGTTCTTATTCTTCCTACGAGCAGTACTTC. As protein: CASSQTGGGRGSYSSYEQYF.

The chain carries TRBV5-1 and TRBJ1-2, with TRBD1 as a possible D gene (5 bases). The CDR3 is 13 residues long. Trimming pared 4 bases from V and 3 bases from J, leaving 10 bases between. The germline CDR1 and CDR2 sequences are SGHRS and YFSETQ. This CDR3 reads CASSMGLDYGYTF. For the CDR3, the DNA is TGCGCCAGCAGCATGGGACTTGACTATGGCTACACCTTC.

The V and J genes are TRBV6-4 and TRBJ1-2; perhaps TRBD1 as D (6 bases). The CDR3 has 14 amino acids. Germline loops: CDR1 MRHNA, CDR2 SNTAGT. Deletions cut 3 bases from V and 7 bases from J, with 15 bases between. CDR3 amino acids: CASSEFSGGSGYTF. CDR3 DNA: TGTGCCAGCAGTGAATTTTCGGGGGGCTCTGGCTACACCTTC.

Only a few counts were recorded for this clone. V usage is TRBV18 and J usage is TRBJ2-6; 7 nucleotides match TRBD1. V was pared by 5 bases and J by 1 base, with 2 bases of the junction left unmatched. The germline V gene encodes CDR1 KGHSH and CDR2 LQKENI. This CDR3 has 15 residues. CDR3 in DNA: TGTGCCAGCTCATCGACAGGGTCTGGGGCCAACGTCCTGACTTTC. Protein: CASSSTGSGANVLTF.

This sequence joins TRBV28 and TRBJ1-2; 8 bases map to TRBD1. Germline V CDR1 and CDR2: MDHEN, SYDVKM. J gave up 4 bases and V 2 bases, and 3 bases lay outside the gene matches. This CDR3 contains 14 residues. CDR3 in amino acids: CASSLRTGSYGYTF. DNA for the CDR3: TGTGCCAGCAGTTTACGGACAGGGTCCTATGGCTACACCTTC.

The rearrangement links TRBV27 to TRBJ1-1; weak D call: TRBD1 (6 bases). V was shortened by 5 bases and J by 0 bases, with 10 bases between the two germline ends. This CDR3 is 14 amino acids long. Germline V gene sequence: CDR1 MNHEY, CDR2 SMNVEV (reference sequence). The CDR3 nucleotides read TGTGCCAGCAGTGGCTACAGGGTGAACACTGAAGCTTTCTTT. Its protein is CASSGYRVNTEAFF.

This chain joins TRBV11-2 and TRBJ1-3; D perhaps matches TRBD1 (5 bases). Germline CDR1 SGHAT, CDR2 FQNNGV. This CDR3 has 15 amino acids. The germline V and J ends were trimmed by 5 bases and 0 bases, with 11 bases remaining between them. The CDR3 loop reads CASSPKTVSGNTIYF. The CDR3 DNA sequence: TGTGCCAGCAGCCCTAAGACAGTCTCTGGAAACACCATATATTTT.

This clone showed up just once. The chain uses TRBV19 and TRBJ2-7, with D unresolved. Per germline, CDR1 LNHDA and CDR2 SQIVND (reference sequence). This CDR3 comprises 16 residues. The V end was cut by 4 bases, the J end by 0 bases, with 16 bases between. In DNA, the CDR3 is TGTGCCAGTAGTAAAGTAGGTCCAGGCCCCTCCTACGAGCAGTACTTC. It encodes CASSKVGPGPSYEQYF.

This clone appeared a single time. The chain couples TRBV2 to TRBJ1-1; 7 bases fit TRBD1. Germline-derived CDR1 and CDR2 are SNHLY and FYNNEI. Germline trimming cut 6 bases from V and 4 bases from J; bases unmatched to any gene: 2. This CDR3 region has 12 residues. Here the CDR3 DNA reads TGTGCCAGCAGAGGGACAGTCACTGAAGCTTTCTTT. Its translation is CASRGTVTEAFF. The full variable domain, with the rest looked up from reference TRBV2 and TRBJ1-1, is EPEVTQTPSHQVTQMGQEVILRCVPISNHLYFYWYRQILGQKVEFLVSFYNNEISEKSEIFDDQFSVERPDGSNFTLKIRSTKLEDSAMYFCASRGTVTEAFFGQGTRLTVV.